This T cell receptor beta chain was sequenced in a study of T cell responses to AZD1222 COVID-19 vaccine. With regard to this clone: Its antigen is still unknown.

General study findings and limits: The study found Spike-specific TCR breadth and depth rose after two AZD1222 doses.

Per germline, CDR1 SGDLS and CDR2 YYNGEE. There are 15 residues in the CDR3. The ends were cut back, 0 bases at V and 8 bases at J, with 17 bases in the middle. Produced via immunoSEQ multiplex PCR; TCRdb's table is partial and in-frame only. The sample includes approximately 120,000 clones, over 80% of them seen just once. The material sequenced was peripheral blood, taken on day 0 of AZD1222 vaccination. This chain joins TRBV9 and TRBJ1-2; possibly TRBD1 for D (6 bases). This clonotype originated in an adult in good health. CDR3 nucleotides: TGTGCCAGCAGCGTAGACTGGGGGCTACAGGGCGGCTACACCTTC. Translating it yields CASSVDWGLQGGYTF. The complete variable domain, with remaining parts taken from reference TRBV9 and TRBJ1-2, reads DSGVTQTPKHLITATGQRVTLRCSPRSGDLSVYWYQQSLDQGLQFLIQYYNGEERAKGNILERFSAQQFPDLHSELNLSSLELGDSALYFCASSVDWGLQGGYTFGSGTRLTVV.